This TCR beta chain was sequenced in a study of a mutant IDH1 vaccine in newly diagnosed glioma. Measured with immunoSEQ multiplex PCR; TCRdb has only the in-frame clones, and not every one. The sample lists 77,000 or so clones, 75% to 90% occurring once. Regarding time point: week 47, end of study. The investigators gave 300 ug of mutant IDH1 20-mer peptide in each vaccine dose, together with topical imiquimod. V lost 2 bases and J lost 4, with 7 bases in between. This CDR3 contains 13 residues. The germline gives CDR1 ENHRY, CDR2 SYGVKD. Remarks on this clone: Its cognate antigen is unknown.

The starting material was PBMCs, obtained from a glioma patient whose treatment included an IDH1 peptide vaccine. The sequence was obtained from a man in his forties with glioma. The chain has TRBV10-3 and TRBJ2-3, with a possible D match to TRBD1 (6 bases). The CDR3 region has the DNA TGTGCCATCAGTGAGGGGGGCCCAGATACGCAGTATTTT. Amino acids: CAISEGGPDTQYF.